The 30 T cell receptor beta chains given below trace back to one sample, sequenced in a study of cytomegalovirus exposure and HLA in healthy donors. Researchers ran the PCR with 60 Vbeta and 13 Jbeta primers. Method: immunoSEQ multiplex PCR; TCRdb's copy keeps in-frame clones and lacks some. This sample carries about 130,000 clones, roughly a tenth of them seen once, and the ten largest clones take under 6%. Sequencing was carried out using PBMCs. The receptor set was obtained from a woman younger than 35 in good health and CMV-seropositive.

The chain carries TRBV6-5 and TRBJ2-7; TRBD1 might be the D (5 bases). Germline CDR1 MNHEY, CDR2 SVGAGI. V lost 6 bases to trimming and J lost 3 bases, with 15 bases between them. This CDR3 has 14 residues. This chain's CDR3 is CASSPDSPGYEQYF. As DNA, the CDR3 is TGTGCCAGCAGCCCAGACAGTCCAGGCTACGAGCAGTACTTC.

J is TRBJ2-3 and V is TRBV4-2; D call uncertain. Trimming stripped 1 base from V and 2 bases from J, with 7 bases between. This CDR3 contains 14 residues. The germline V gene encodes CDR1 LGHNA and CDR2 YNFKEQ. The DNA for the CDR3 is TGTGCCAGCAGCCAAGGAGACTCCACAGATACGCAGTATTTT. This encodes CASSQGDSTDTQYF.

This chain links TRBV7-3 with TRBJ2-1, with 9 bases matching TRBD2. CDR3 size: 17 residues. The V and J ends lost 2 bases and 9 bases, in that order; junction bases with no gene match: 14. CDR1 and CDR2 (germline): SGHTA, FQGTGA. Written as DNA, the CDR3 is TGTGCCAGCAGCTTATTCGCGGGAGGGCCTGGTTTGAGTGAGCAGTTCTTC. Its translation is CASSLFAGGPGLSEQFF.

This clone showed up just a few times. The rearrangement joins TRBV10-3 to TRBJ2-3, with 8 bases lining up with TRBD2. Per germline, CDR1 ENHRY and CDR2 SYGVKD. V shed 0 bases and J 4 bases; nucleotides not matched to a gene: 6. The CDR3 runs to 16 residues. DNA of the CDR3: TGTGCCATCAGTGAGTCGGGCGGCGGGAGGTCAGATACGCAGTATTTT. Encoded protein: CAISESGGGRSDTQYF.

This clone has a handful of counts. The chain uses TRBV28 and TRBJ2-4; tentative D call: TRBD1 (6 bases). The CDR3 is made up of 16 amino acids. With 0 bases removed from V and 1 base from J, the gap between germline ends came to 10 bases. CDR1 and CDR2 from the germline V gene are MDHEN and SYDVKM. The CDR3 region has the DNA TGTGCCAGCAGTTTATGGTCCCAGGGGGCCAAAAACATTCAGTACTTC. This encodes CASSLWSQGAKNIQYF.

The chain has TRBV5-4 and TRBJ2-3, with D tentatively TRBD2 (6 bases). This CDR3 is 16 amino acids long. Germline CDR1 is SGHNT and CDR2 is YYREEE (reference sequence). Trimming removed 1 base at V and 7 bases at J, with 19 bases between. The CDR3 coding sequence is TGTGCCAGCAGCTTGTTTATAACCAACGGGAGATATACGCAGTATTTT. It specifies CASSLFITNGRYTQYF.

The chain recombines TRBV6-5 with TRBJ1-2; 8 bases are shared with TRBD1. In germline, CDR1 is MNHEY, CDR2 SVGAGI. This CDR3 is built from 15 residues. Germline trimming cut 6 bases from V and 4 bases from J; bases unmatched to any gene: 10. CDR3 region: CASRETGTGVYGYTF. CDR3 coding DNA: TGTGCCAGCAGGGAAACCGGGACAGGAGTCTATGGCTACACCTTC.

This clone was counted only a few times. This chain connects TRBV28 to TRBJ1-1, with 9 positions matching TRBD1. J lost 7 bases, V lost 1 base, and 10 bases had no gene match. CDR3 length equals 16 residues. CDR1 MDHEN and CDR2 SYDVKM come from the germline V gene. CDR3 coding DNA: TGTGCCAGCAGTTTATCAACTTCGGGACAGGGACGTGAAGCTTTCTTT. This translates into CASSLSTSGQGREAFF.

This chain joins TRBV11-2 and TRBJ1-2; 11 positions agree with TRBD1. J gave up 7 bases and V 4 bases, and 5 bases lay outside the gene matches. Looked up from germline, CDR1 is SGHAT and CDR2 is FQNNGV. The CDR3 runs 14 residues. The CDR3 region is CASSWDRGTGGYTF. The CDR3 DNA follows: TGTGCCAGCAGCTGGGACAGGGGGACCGGTGGCTACACCTTC.

The chain joins TRBV14 to TRBJ1-2; D perhaps matches TRBD1 (5 bases). Trimming cost V 1 base and J 6 bases, with 12 bases left between them. The germline V gene has CDR1 SGHDN and CDR2 FVKESK. This CDR3 comprises 14 residues. CDR3 protein: CASSQVWGVDGYTF. The CDR3 DNA reads as TGTGCCAGCAGCCAAGTCTGGGGCGTAGATGGCTACACCTTC.

This chain uses TRBV21-1 with TRBJ1-4; TRBD1 reflects the table's D call only, with no check against the DNA. TRBV21-1 is deemed a pseudogene. The length of the CDR3 is 15 residues. CDR3 sequence reads: CASSTRGATNEKLFF. The CDR3 DNA reads TGTGCCAGCAGCACAAGGGGCGCAACTAATGAAAAACTGTTTTTT.

The V call is TRBV14, the J call TRBJ1-4; D remains unclear. Germline loops: CDR1 SGHDN, CDR2 FVKESK. V lost 0 bases, J lost 8 bases, and 7 bases lay in between. The CDR3 sequence is 13 residues long. CDR3 nucleotides: TGTGCCAGCAGCCAAGAACATTGGGAAAAACTGTTTTTT. It translates to CASSQEHWEKLFF.

This clone was observed a handful of times. The same CDR3 also results from other DNA sequences found in this sample. This rearrangement joins TRBV14 to TRBJ1-1, with D unresolved. V was clipped by 6 bases and J by 4 bases, with 9 bases between them. CDR1 SGHDN and CDR2 FVKESK come from the germline V gene. This CDR3 has 12 residues. Written as DNA, the CDR3 is TGTGCCAGCAGTCCGGGAGGCACTGAAGCTTTCTTT. Protein: CASSPGGTEAFF.

This chain links TRBV5-6 with TRBJ1-1, with D possibly TRBD1 on 5 matching bases. This CDR3 spans 14 amino acids. From germline, CDR1 is SGHDT and CDR2 YYEEEE. V was cut by 2 bases and J by 5 bases, with 13 bases left in between. The CDR3 here is CASSLGPGRTEAFF. The CDR3 nucleotides read TGTGCCAGCAGCTTAGGTCCAGGGCGAACTGAAGCTTTCTTT.

This chain links TRBV7-9 with TRBJ1-5; perhaps TRBD1 as D (5 bases). V lost 5 bases and J lost 9, with 14 bases in between. Per the germline V gene, CDR1 is SEHNR and CDR2 is FQNEAQ (reference sequence). The CDR3 has 13 amino acids. Here the CDR3 DNA reads TGTGCCAGCAGCCTACAGGATCTAGGGCCCCAGCATTTT. The encoded protein is CASSLQDLGPQHF.

The V call is TRBV15, the J call TRBJ2-4, with TRBD2 matching 8 bases. Germline values: CDR1 LNHNV, CDR2 YYDKDF (reference sequence). This CDR3 has 17 residues. With V trimmed by 1 base and J by 0 bases, 5 bases remained unmatched. CDR3 region: CATSRAGSGVAKNIQYF. The CDR3 DNA sequence: TGTGCCACCAGCAGAGCAGGTAGCGGGGTAGCCAAAAACATTCAGTACTTC.

This clone was seen a handful of times. This chain joins TRBV30 and TRBJ1-6; the match to TRBD1 covers 9 bases. Germline V lookup: CDR1 GTSNPN, CDR2 SVGIG (reference sequence). The CDR3 has 13 amino acids. Unmatched junction bases numbered 5, after V lost 5 bases and J lost 9 bases. Here the CDR3 DNA reads TGTGCCTGGGGGGGACAGGGAGGTTCACCCCTCCACTTT. It translates to CAWGGQGGSPLHF.

This clone has only a few counts. The rearrangement joins TRBV2 to TRBJ2-2; D is perhaps TRBD2 (7 bases). V dropped 4 bases and J dropped 7 bases, with 13 bases sitting between them. The CDR3 has 14 amino acids. The germline V gene encodes CDR1 SNHLY and CDR2 FYNNEI. CDR3 in amino acids: CASSVGGAVGELFF. The CDR3 DNA follows: TGTGCCAGCAGTGTGGGGGGGGCGGTCGGGGAGCTGTTTTTT. The variable domain in full, with the rest retrieved from reference TRBV2 and TRBJ2-2, is EPEVTQTPSHQVTQMGQEVILRCVPISNHLYFYWYRQILGQKVEFLVSFYNNEISEKSEIFDDQFSVERPDGSNFTLKIRSTKLEDSAMYFCASSVGGAVGELFFGEGSRLTVL.

The chain joins TRBV6-1 to TRBJ2-7, with 10 bases matching TRBD2. CDR3 size: 15 residues. Looked up from germline, CDR1 is MNHNS and CDR2 is SASEGT. V shed 2 bases, J shed 3 bases, and the junction held 4 bases outside the gene matches. The DNA of the CDR3 is TGTGCCAGCAGTGAACGGGCTAGCGGGAGCTACGAGCAGTACTTC. It specifies CASSERASGSYEQYF.

The chain combines TRBV28 with TRBJ1-1; 9 bases match TRBD1. After removal of 1 base from V and 4 bases from J, the junction contained 4 bases not matched to a gene. Germline CDR1 reads MDHEN; CDR2 reads SYDVKM. This CDR3 has 15 amino acids. The CDR3: CASSLSDRGSTEAFF. In DNA, the CDR3 is TGTGCCAGCAGTTTATCGGACAGGGGTAGCACTGAAGCTTTCTTT.

The chain recombines TRBV25-1 with TRBJ2-7; D might be TRBD1 (6 bases). V lost 3 bases and J lost 3, with 12 bases in between. The V gene's germline CDR1 is MGHDK and CDR2 SYGVNS. The CDR3 loop spans 14 amino acids. CDR3 sequence (DNA): TGTGCCAGCAGTGATCTCGGACAGCTCTACGAGCAGTACTTC. It codes for CASSDLGQLYEQYF.

The chain joins TRBV2 to TRBJ2-3; a weak D match, TRBD2 (6 bases). V lost 3 bases and J lost 6, with 10 bases in between. The germline V gene encodes CDR1 SNHLY and CDR2 FYNNEI. The CDR3 runs 13 residues. The CDR3 protein is CASSEDYNDTQYF. In DNA, the CDR3 is TGTGCCAGCAGTGAGGACTACAATGATACGCAGTATTTT.

This clone turned up a few times. The J gene is TRBJ1-2, the V gene TRBV6-1; D may be TRBD1 (5 bases). The CDR3 has 12 amino acids. The germline CDR1 and CDR2 sequences are MNHNS and SASEGT. V was clipped by 1 base and J by 14 bases, with 14 bases between them. The CDR3 loop reads CASSEGDSRGTF. The CDR3 coding sequence is TGTGCCAGCAGTGAAGGGGATTCGCGGGGGACCTTC.

The rearrangement joins TRBV4-1 to TRBJ1-4; weak D call: TRBD1 (5 bases). Germline loops: CDR1 MGHRA, CDR2 YSYEKL. V lost 4 bases, J lost 4 bases, and 16 bases lay in between. CDR3 length equals 16 residues. This CDR3 reads CASSRERGEGNEKLFF. CDR3 coding DNA: TGCGCCAGCAGCCGGGAACGGGGGGAAGGTAATGAAAAACTGTTTTTT.

The chain is built from TRBV14 and TRBJ2-1, with 8 bases identical to TRBD2. V lost 1 base, J lost 3 bases, and 2 bases stayed unmatched. CDR1 is SGHDN, CDR2 FVKESK, per germline. CDR3 length: 15 residues. The CDR3 region has the DNA TGTGCCAGCAGCCAAGTCGCGGGGGGCTACAATGAGCAGTTCTTC. The encoded protein is CASSQVAGGYNEQFF.

This rearrangement joins TRBV14 to TRBJ2-5; maybe TRBD1 (6 bases). CDR1 and CDR2 (germline): SGHDN, FVKESK. The CDR3 has 15 residues. With 4 bases removed from V and 2 bases from J, the gap between germline ends came to 14 bases. The CDR3 sequence is CASSLRDIPQETQYF. DNA for the CDR3: TGTGCCAGCAGCCTTAGGGACATTCCACAAGAGACCCAGTACTTC.

As concerns this clone: The same CDR3 also results from other DNA sequences found in this sample. The chain recombines TRBV27 with TRBJ1-6; D is ambiguous. Germline CDR1 reads MNHEY; CDR2 reads SMNVEV (reference sequence). Trimming shortened V by 6 bases and J by 9 bases, and 15 bases separated the two germline ends. This CDR3 is built from 14 residues. CDR3 in amino acids: CASRRTGEASPLHF. The CDR3 DNA sequence: TGTGCCAGCAGACGTACCGGTGAAGCTTCACCCCTCCACTTT.

This clone was found a few times. The chain has TRBV4-1 and TRBJ2-7; D possibly corresponds to TRBD1 (5 bases). Per the germline V gene, CDR1 is MGHRA and CDR2 is YSYEKL. V was shortened by 0 bases and J by 7 bases, with 7 bases between the two germline ends. The CDR3 has 12 amino acids. The CDR3 loop is CASSQDRTEQYF. DNA of the CDR3: TGCGCCAGCAGCCAAGATAGGACAGAGCAGTACTTC.

This clone showed up just a few times. The chain recombines TRBV4-1 with TRBJ2-5, with 8 bases fitting TRBD1. The trim removed 3 bases at V and 4 bases at J, leaving 13 bases unmatched. This CDR3 is 17 amino acids long. Germline values: CDR1 MGHRA, CDR2 YSYEKL. The CDR3 nucleotides are TGCGCCAGCAGCCATAGACAGGGGCAAAGTATGGTAGAGACCCAGTACTTC. Translation: CASSHRQGQSMVETQYF.

J is TRBJ2-2 and V is TRBV4-2; 8 nucleotides align to TRBD2. CDR3 length equals 18 residues. The germline V gene encodes CDR1 LGHNA and CDR2 YNFKEQ. The junction had 7 bases not matched to a gene; V was cut back by 1 base and J by 0 bases. The CDR3, as DNA: TGTGCCAGCAGCCAAGGGGGGGTAGCGGGGCCGAACACCGGGGAGCTGTTTTTT. Residues: CASSQGGVAGPNTGELFF.